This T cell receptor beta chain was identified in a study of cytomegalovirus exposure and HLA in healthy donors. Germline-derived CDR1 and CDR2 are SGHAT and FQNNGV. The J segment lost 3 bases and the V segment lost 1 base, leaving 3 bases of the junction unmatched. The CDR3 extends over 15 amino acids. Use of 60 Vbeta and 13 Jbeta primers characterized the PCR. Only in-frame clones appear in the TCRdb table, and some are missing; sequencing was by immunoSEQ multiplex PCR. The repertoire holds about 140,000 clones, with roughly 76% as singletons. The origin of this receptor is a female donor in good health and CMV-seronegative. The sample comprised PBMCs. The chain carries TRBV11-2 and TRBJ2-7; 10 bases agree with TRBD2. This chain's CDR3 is CASSLAAGGLYEQYF. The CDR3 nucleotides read TGTGCCAGCAGCTTAGCAGCGGGAGGGCTCTACGAGCAGTACTTC.